This T cell receptor (beta chain) was retrieved from a study of CXCR3-negative and CXCR3-positive naive CD8 T cells (dated by TCRdb to about 2019). Background on the whole study: Around 140 million TRB reads were obtained in total, roughly 1.5 +/- 0.3 million reads per library. Diversity and physicochemical repertoire analyses covered approximately 10 donors pooled from two independent experiments. For the TRBV-TRBJ cluster analysis, the naive subsets came from roughly 5 donors, while the memory cells came from 3 donors. General findings and caveats noted by the study authors: Because surface CD5, which is linked to self-reactivity in mice, was comparable between the naive subsets, TCR interaction strength was also inferred from the physicochemical properties of TRB CDR3s. Comparably high repertoire diversity was found in both naive subsets, whereas much lower repertoire diversity was found in memory CD8+ T cells. TRBV-TRBJ usage was similar between naive CXCR3-negative and CXCR3-positive cells from the same donor, while memory cells showed distinct patterns. TRB CDR3s from CXCR3-positive naive cells showed higher hydrophobicity (lower Kidera factor 4), lower energy, and higher strength and volume indices than CXCR3-negative naive cells. Freshly isolated PBMCs were used for most assays because CXCR3 expression went down partially after cryopreservation.

CDR1 MDHEN and CDR2 SYDVKM are derived from the germline V gene. From cysteine to phenylalanine, the CDR3 is 15 amino acids long. Only the protein sequence is given. The instrument given in TCRdb is NextSeq 550. The Human TCR Profiling Kit (MiLaboratory) was used to prepare UMI-labeled 5' RACE TRB cDNA libraries. cDNA synthesis used the entire amount of extracted RNA, and PCR amplification then used the entire amount of cDNA produced. Libraries were prepared in parallel using an identical number of PCR cycles. From the authors' description of their analysis: About 48,000 +/- 9,800 unique UMI-labeled TRB cDNA molecules per library were extracted with MIGEC and MiXCR, with at least two reads per UMI required. On average, about 40,000 +/- 10,000 functional in-frame TRB CDR3 nucleotide clonotypes lacking stop codons were found per library. After each sample was downsampled to 5000 UMI-labeled TRB molecules, VDJtools was used to calculate diversity metrics such as normalized Shannon-Wiener and Chao1. For the central five CDR3 residues, VDJtools calculated physicochemical properties weighted by clonotype size, namely interaction energy, strength, volume and Kidera factor 4. Following TCRdb reprocessing, every CDR3 protein sequence forms one entry, and DNA is not provided. Here the V and J calls rest on TCRdb's processing, not on the authors' analysis. This sample's clone table shows approximately 88,000 distinct CDR3 sequences. The top ten constitute almost 0.55% of the sample.

For every CD8+ T cell subset, 300,000 cells were flow-sorted straight into RLT lysis buffer, and each subset was sorted in triplicate. To exclude memory contaminants, naive CD8+ T cells were stringently defined as CD45RO-CCR7+CD27+CD95-. Peripheral blood mononuclear cells were isolated from buffy coats by standard density gradient centrifugation. A FACSAria III was used to flow-sort naive CXCR3-negative and CXCR3-positive CD8+ T cells. An RNeasy Mini Kit was used to extract total RNA from the sorted cells. As for this clonotype: Its antigen is unknown.

Sequencing was carried out using naive CXCR3+ CD8+ T cells from blood. The cell subset or site label of this sample denotes: CD45RO-CCR7+CD27+CD95- naive CD8+ T cells expressing CXCR3 (TNR3+). This receptor was identified in a human donor in good health. Some clones in this sample may be carry-over from other donors' samples. The chain is assembled from TRBV28 and TRBJ2-3; the D gene TCRdb calls, TRBD1, cannot be checked with no DNA. The CDR3 protein sequence reads: CASSTTDRATDTQYF. Outside the CDR3, residues come from the reference TRBV28 and TRBJ2-3 proteins, so the full variable domain is: DVKVTQSSRYLVKRTGEKVFLECVQDMDHENMFWYRQDPGLGLRLIYFSYDVKMKEKGDIPEGYSVSREKKERFSLILESASTNQTSMYLCASSTTDRATDTQYFGPGTRLTVL.